This T cell receptor beta chain was obtained from a study of T cells in tuberculosis. Data came from immunoSEQ multiplex PCR; TCRdb stores just in-frame clones and leaves some out. The sample consists of under 30,000 clones, just over 90% of them appearing once. The time point: new active TB diagnosis, blood taken before or within 7 days of starting treatment. Germline-derived CDR1 and CDR2 are KGHSH and LQKENI. Trimming left V 5 bases short and J 1 base short, with 11 bases between. This CDR3 is built from 14 residues. The TCR was taken from an adult with tuberculosis. The V and J genes are TRBV18 and TRBJ1-1; D might be TRBD1 (5 bases). Source: PBMCs, taken at tuberculosis diagnosis. The CDR3 is CASSKDSANTEAFF. CDR3 nucleotide sequence: TGTGCCAGCTCAAAAGACAGTGCGAACACTGAAGCTTTCTTT. The whole variable domain, remainder taken from reference TRBV18 and TRBJ1-1, is NAGVMQNPRHLVRRRGQEARLRCSPMKGHSHVYWYRQLPEEGLKFMVYLQKENIIDESGMPKERFSAEFPKEGPSILRIQQVVRGDSAAYFCASSKDSANTEAFFGQGTRLTVV.